This TCR beta chain was obtained from a study of cytomegalovirus exposure and HLA in healthy donors. Study-wide points: The HLA-A and HLA-B alleles of most subjects were reportedly predicted accurately from TCR beta sequences.

Germline lookup yields CDR1 LNHDA and CDR2 SQIVND (reference sequence). With V trimmed by 4 bases and J by 2 bases, 1 base remained unmatched. There are 15 residues in the CDR3. The study ran its PCR with 60 Vbeta and 13 Jbeta primers. Only in-frame clones appear in the TCRdb table, and some are missing; sequencing was by immunoSEQ multiplex PCR. The table includes around 97,000 clones, roughly a tenth detected once. This clone has a handful of counts. Its antigen remains unidentified. This receptor was taken from a man between 50 and 59 years old in good health and CMV-seropositive. Sequencing was done on a sample of PBMCs. The chain has TRBV19 and TRBJ2-5; TRBD2 aligns across 13 bases. The chain's CDR3 is CASSTGLAGQETQYF. Written as DNA, the CDR3 is TGTGCCAGTAGTACGGGACTAGCGGGACAAGAGACCCAGTACTTC.